Below, 26 T cell receptor beta chains from the same sample are listed, as sequenced in a study of vaccination effects on CD4 cells after COVID-19. Once cultured for 10 to 11 days, the cells underwent separation to obtain CD4+ T cells. For these TCRs, the target antigens are not known. The table came from immunoSEQ multiplex PCR; TCRdb's copy has only in-frame clones and leaves some out. The sample lists about 50,000 clones; about 83% were seen once. The sample here was CD4+ T cells from PBMCs cultured without peptide, taken before COVID-19 vaccination. Every receptor here comes from a human donor who received a COVID-19 vaccine.

This chain uses TRBV12-3 or TRBV12-4 with TRBJ2-5; unclear D gene. V dropped 3 bases and J dropped 4 bases, with 6 bases sitting between them. The CDR3 is 12 amino acids. As DNA, the CDR3 is TGTGCCAGCAGTTTCGACGGAGAGACCCAGTACTTC. Translating it yields CASSFDGETQYF.

The V and J genes are TRBV12-3 or TRBV12-4 and TRBJ1-1, with unresolved D. The V and J ends lost 4 bases and 1 base respectively, with 7 bases between them. This CDR3 is 13 amino acids long. CDR3 amino acids: CASSSYPNTEAFF. The CDR3 coding sequence is TGTGCCAGCAGTTCTTACCCGAACACTGAAGCTTTCTTT.

This clone was picked up a small number of times. The chain links TRBV19 to TRBJ2-2, with D possibly being TRBD2 (5 bases). V was trimmed by 4 bases and J by 0 bases, leaving 9 bases between them. The CDR3 spans 15 residues. Germline CDR1 and CDR2: LNHDA and SQIVND (reference sequence). The CDR3 coding sequence is TGTGCCAGTAGTAGGGCGGGCCCGAACACCGGGGAGCTGTTTTTT. This codes for CASSRAGPNTGELFF.

The chain links TRBV9 to TRBJ1-3; D uncertain. In germline, CDR1 is SGDLS, CDR2 YYNGEE. V gave up 4 bases and J gave up 0 bases, with 17 bases separating them. The CDR3 length is 17 residues. CDR3 residues: CASSFRPTESSGNTIYF. The CDR3 DNA sequence: TGTGCCAGCAGCTTCCGACCGACGGAGAGCTCTGGAAACACCATATATTTT.

This clone was picked up one time. The genes are TRBV5-8 and TRBJ1-1; D is undetermined. CDR3 length equals 12 residues. Germline V gene data show CDR1 as SGHTS and CDR2 as YDEGEE. Trimming took 3 bases from V and 5 from J, leaving 8 bases between them. The CDR3 bases are TGTGCCAGCAGCTGGGAGGTTACTGAAGCTTTCTTT. It yields the protein CASSWEVTEAFF.

The gene calls are TRBV2 and TRBJ1-2, with 10 nucleotides matching TRBD1. This CDR3 is built from 15 residues. The germline V gene encodes CDR1 SNHLY and CDR2 FYNNEI. V was clipped by 8 bases and J by 3 bases; unmatched bases: 9. This CDR3 reads CASLAGDRGHYGYTF. The CDR3 coding sequence is TGTGCCAGCCTCGCGGGGGACAGGGGACACTATGGCTACACCTTC. Using reference TRBV2 and TRBJ1-2 for the parts outside the CDR3, the full variable domain is EPEVTQTPSHQVTQMGQEVILRCVPISNHLYFYWYRQILGQKVEFLVSFYNNEISEKSEIFDDQFSVERPDGSNFTLKIRSTKLEDSAMYFCASLAGDRGHYGYTFGSGTRLTVV.

This sequence joins TRBV7-3 and TRBJ1-1; a possible D gene is TRBD1 (5 bases). The CDR3 is 13 residues long. V lost 5 bases and J 1 base, leaving 8 bases between the germline ends. Germline V gives CDR1 SGHTA, CDR2 FQGTGA. CDR3 amino acids: CASSRQKNTEAFF. The CDR3 DNA reads as TGTGCCAGCAGCCGACAGAAGAACACTGAAGCTTTCTTT.

The chain uses TRBV12-3 or TRBV12-4 and TRBJ1-3; 7 bases line up with TRBD1. Trimming removed 6 bases from V and 6 bases from J; junction bases left unmatched: 5. The CDR3 is 13 residues long. The CDR3 loop is CASRRTGVNTIYF. The DNA for the CDR3 is TGTGCCAGCAGGCGGACAGGAGTAAACACCATATATTTT.

This clone was seen just once. The V call is TRBV6-7, the J call TRBJ2-5; weak D call: TRBD1 (6 bases). TRBV6-7 is an ORF for which the function is uncertain. The CDR3 length is 15 residues. V lost 6 bases, J lost 5 bases, and 19 bases lay in between. The CDR3 reads CASRNGQLLGETQYF. The CDR3 bases are TGTGCCAGCAGAAACGGACAGCTCTTGGGGGAGACCCAGTACTTC.

This clone was found a few times. The chain is built from TRBV29-1 and TRBJ1-5, with a possible D match to TRBD1 (5 bases). From germline, CDR1 is SQVTM and CDR2 ANQGSEA. The CDR3 is 20 residues long. Trimming pared 4 bases from V and 0 bases from J, leaving 28 bases between. The CDR3 DNA sequence: TGCAGCGTTGTACCCTGCGTAGGGATAGACAGACAATATAGCAATCAGCCCCAGCATTTT. Translating gives CSVVPCVGIDRQYSNQPQHF.

The genes are TRBV19 and TRBJ2-6; tentative D call: TRBD2 (6 bases). Germline CDR1 reads LNHDA; CDR2 reads SQIVND (reference sequence). The CDR3 extends over 19 amino acids. V lost 2 bases, J lost 0 bases, and 17 bases lay in between. The CDR3 here is CASSIKQWGGTSGANVLTF. CDR3 DNA sequence: TGTGCCAGTAGTATAAAGCAGTGGGGCGGGACCTCTGGGGCCAACGTCCTGACTTTC.

Only a few counts were recorded for this clone. The CDR3 sequence is CASKRAGKGVDGEKLFF. Here the CDR3 DNA reads TGTGCCAGCAAGAGGGCAGGGAAGGGTGTTGACGGTGAAAAACTGTTTTTT. The genes are TRBV6-4 and TRBJ1-4; TRBD1 is a possible D gene (5 bases). The germline gives CDR1 MRHNA, CDR2 SNTAGT. Trimming removed 7 bases at V and 7 bases at J, with 25 bases between. The CDR3 has 17 amino acids.

In its sample, this clone was seen once. The V call is TRBV7-2, the J call TRBJ2-5; 7 bases align to TRBD2. Germline V lookup: CDR1 SGHTA, CDR2 FQGNSA. CDR3 length: 17 amino acids. With 5 bases clipped from V and 5 bases from J, the junction kept 17 bases outside the gene matches. CDR3 nucleotide sequence: TGTGCCAGCAGCCCCTTTGGGGGGGGGAGGGGCTGGGAGACCCAGTACTTC. Its protein is CASSPFGGGRGWETQYF.

The chain uses TRBV6-5 and TRBJ1-2; D not certain. CDR3 length: 15 amino acids. V lost 4 bases and J lost 4, with 16 bases in between. CDR1 is MNHEY and CDR2 is SVGAGI in the germline V gene. The CDR3 coding sequence is TGTGCCAGCAGTTGGGGTAGAGGACCTACCTATGGCTACACCTTC. The encoded protein is CASSWGRGPTYGYTF.

This sequence joins TRBV12-3 or TRBV12-4 and TRBJ2-5; D not certain. The CDR3 is made up of 13 amino acids. Trimming removed 1 base from V and 5 bases from J, with 8 bases in between. The CDR3 region has the DNA TGTGCCAGCAGTTTAGGGCTAGTCGAGACCCAGTACTTC. Translated: CASSLGLVETQYF.

The chain links TRBV6-5 to TRBJ2-3, with D maybe TRBD1 (6 bases). Germline CDR1 reads MNHEY; CDR2 reads SVGAGI. This CDR3 is 13 amino acids long. Trimming removed 6 bases at V and 1 base at J, with 8 bases between. DNA of the CDR3: TGTGCCAGCAGGCGACAGGGCACAGATACGCAGTATTTT. Translated: CASRRQGTDTQYF.

This chain links TRBV4-2 with TRBJ1-2, with 11 nucleotides matching TRBD1. Germline trimming cut 5 bases from V and 1 base from J; bases unmatched to any gene: 6. CDR3 length: 16 residues. Per germline, CDR1 LGHNA and CDR2 YNFKEQ. The CDR3 is CASSSRTGGLNYGYTF. The CDR3 DNA sequence: TGTGCCAGCAGCAGTCGGACAGGGGGCCTTAACTATGGCTACACCTTC.

The rearrangement uses TRBV2 and TRBJ2-5; 9 positions match TRBD1. V lost 6 bases, J lost 4 bases, and 9 bases stayed unmatched. Germline lookup yields CDR1 SNHLY and CDR2 FYNNEI. The CDR3 covers 15 residues. The CDR3 is CASSQQGALGETQYF. In nucleotides, the CDR3 is TGTGCCAGCAGCCAACAGGGGGCTCTGGGAGAGACCCAGTACTTC.

The V call is TRBV9, the J call TRBJ2-3; D ambiguous. The V and J ends lost 0 bases and 0 bases respectively, with 5 bases between them. Per the germline V gene, CDR1 is SGDLS and CDR2 is YYNGEE. This CDR3 spans 14 amino acids. CDR3 nucleotide sequence: TGTGCCAGCAGCGTAGCCACAAGCACAGATACGCAGTATTTT. Amino acids: CASSVATSTDTQYF.

The chain carries TRBV5-6 and TRBJ1-4, with TRBD1 matching over 7 bases. CDR1 SGHDT and CDR2 YYEEEE come from the germline V gene. The junction had 4 bases not matched to a gene; V was cut back by 1 base and J by 7 bases. The CDR3 spans 14 residues. The CDR3 DNA is TGTGCCAGCAGCTTGACTGGGACAGTTGAAAAACTGTTTTTT. This codes for CASSLTGTVEKLFF.

CDR3 residues: CASSDPFKGGEPNSNQPQHF. For the CDR3, the DNA is TGTGCCAGCAGTGACCCCTTTAAAGGGGGCGAGCCGAATAGCAATCAGCCCCAGCATTTT. V and J are TRBV6-4 and TRBJ1-5, with 7 positions matching TRBD1. Germline V gene data show CDR1 as MRHNA and CDR2 as SNTAGT. V dropped 2 bases and J dropped 0; count of bases not matched to a gene: 16. The CDR3 totals 20 residues.

The V and J genes are TRBV7-7 and TRBJ2-5, with 13 bases lining up with TRBD2. In germline, CDR1 is SSHAT, CDR2 FNYEAQ (reference sequence). The CDR3 sequence is 13 residues long. The V and J ends lost 4 bases and 9 bases, in that order; junction bases with no gene match: 2. CDR3 residues: CASSSGLAGAQYF. CDR3 nucleotides: TGTGCCAGCAGCTCCGGACTAGCGGGGGCCCAGTACTTC.

The V call is TRBV5-1, the J call TRBJ2-3, with unresolved D. Trimming pared 1 base from V and 3 bases from J, leaving 9 bases between. The CDR3 consists of 14 residues. CDR1 SGHRS and CDR2 YFSETQ come from the germline V gene. CDR3 residues: CASSLRWETDTQYF. CDR3 sequence (DNA): TGCGCCAGCAGCTTGCGTTGGGAAACAGATACGCAGTATTTT.

This chain connects TRBV15 to TRBJ1-6; no definite D call. The germline V and J ends were trimmed by 0 bases and 7 bases, with 4 bases remaining between them. This CDR3 region has 13 residues. Germline V gene data show CDR1 as LNHNV and CDR2 as YYDKDF (reference sequence). The CDR3 region has the DNA TGTGCCACCAGCAGAGACCAGAATTCACCCCTCCACTTT. As protein: CATSRDQNSPLHF. The full variable domain, completed using reference TRBV15 and TRBJ1-6, is DAMVIQNPRYQVTQFGKPVTLSCSQTLNHNVMYWYQQKSSQAPKLLFHYYDKDFNNEADTPDNFQSRRPNTSFCFLDIRSPGLGDTAMYLCATSRDQNSPLHFGNGTRLTVT.

This chain connects TRBV19 to TRBJ1-1; D may be TRBD1 (6 bases). Looked up from germline, CDR1 is LNHDA and CDR2 is SQIVND (reference sequence). Trimming left V 4 bases short and J 5 bases short, with 11 bases between. The length of the CDR3 is 13 residues. This chain's CDR3 is CASSSRGETEAFF. The CDR3 DNA is TGTGCCAGTAGTAGCAGGGGTGAGACTGAAGCTTTCTTT. Together with reference TRBV19 and TRBJ1-1, the CDR3 gives the full variable domain: DGGITQSPKYLFRKEGQNVTLSCEQNLNHDAMYWYRQDPGQGLRLIYYSQIVNDFQKGDIAEGYSVSREKKESFPLTVTSAQKNPTAFYLCASSSRGETEAFFGQGTRLTVV.

CDR3 region: CASSQVEGRKETQYF. The CDR3 DNA is TGCGCCAGCAGCCAAGTAGAGGGACGCAAAGAGACCCAGTACTTC. The rearrangement links TRBV4-1 to TRBJ2-5, with D perhaps given as TRBD1 or TRBD2 (5 bases each). The CDR3 has 15 residues. Per germline, CDR1 MGHRA and CDR2 YSYEKL. V shed 1 base and J shed 3 bases, with 12 bases lying between them.